These 14 T cell receptor beta chains share one sample of origin, sequenced in a study of vaccination and CD4 T cells after COVID-19. Treatment denoted: roughly 10-day PBMC culture with coronavirus spike peptide pools or control peptides (ViraFEST assay). Oncomine TCR Beta short-read sequencing was applied to DNA from cultured CD4+ T cells. TCRdb redid the calling of the PCR reads with MiXCR, one entry per CDR3 protein. Of some 19,000 distinct CDR3 sequences in the sample, over 45% are singletons; the top ten hold 4% to 4.5%. These receptors are not linked to any known antigen. The source material was CD4+ T cells from blood, cultured in vitro. Receptors were obtained from a human donor who had recovered from COVID-19.

The V gene is TRBV6-1, the J gene TRBJ2-7, with 9 bases lining up with TRBD2. The CDR3 extends over 14 amino acids. Germline trimming cut 6 bases from V and 3 bases from J; bases unmatched to any gene: 6. Germline V lookup: CDR1 MNHNS, CDR2 SASEGT. CDR3 nucleotides: TGTGCCAGCAGCTCGGGACTAGCCAGCTACGAGCAGTACTTC. It codes for CASSSGLASYEQYF.

V gene TRBV7-2 combines with J gene TRBJ2-7, with 10 bases matching TRBD1. The length of the CDR3 is 15 residues. V gave up 3 bases and J gave up 6 bases; unmatched junction bases: 8. The germline V gene encodes CDR1 SGHTA and CDR2 FQGNSA. The CDR3 region has the DNA TGTGCCAGCAGCTTGGAGGGGACAGGGGTCAGCGAGCAGTACTTC. It encodes CASSLEGTGVSEQYF.

The rearrangement joins TRBV15 to TRBJ1-2; D is unresolved. V was clipped by 0 bases and J by 0 bases, with 11 bases between them. CDR1 and CDR2 from the germline V gene are LNHNV and YYDKDF (reference sequence). This CDR3 has 16 residues. CDR3 sequence reads: CATSRDLVAANYGYTF. CDR3 DNA sequence: TGTGCCACCAGCAGAGATCTAGTAGCGGCTAACTATGGCTACACCTTC.

This clonotype was observed a handful of times. The chain employs TRBV20-1 and TRBJ1-2; D not certain. This CDR3 is 12 amino acids long. Between the trimmed V and J ends, which lost 3 bases and 4 bases, there was a span of 9 bases. Germline V gene sequence: CDR1 DFQATT, CDR2 SNEGSKA (reference sequence). This chain's CDR3 is CSASTQVYGYTF. The CDR3 DNA reads TGCAGTGCTAGTACTCAGGTCTATGGCTACACCTTC.

This clonotype was counted between two and nine times. V is TRBV7-6 and J is TRBJ2-2, with 8 bases aligning to TRBD2. The CDR3 is 16 residues long. From germline, CDR1 is SGHVS and CDR2 FNYEAQ. The V and J ends lost 1 base and 5 bases, in that order; junction bases with no gene match: 6. The CDR3 bases are TGTGCCAGCAGCTTAGTACGGGAGGGCAGAACCGGGGAGCTGTTTTTT. As protein: CASSLVREGRTGELFF.

This chain uses TRBV4-2 with TRBJ2-2; 11 bases line up with TRBD2. This CDR3 is built from 17 residues. The germline gives CDR1 LGHNA, CDR2 YNFKEQ. Trimming cost V 1 base and J 5 bases; bases outside gene matches: 6. The CDR3 protein is CASSQGLAGGETGELFF. The DNA for the CDR3 is TGTGCCAGCAGCCAAGGGCTAGCGGGAGGTGAAACCGGGGAGCTGTTTTTT.

The gene calls are TRBV5-5 and TRBJ1-1; TRBD1 is a possible D gene (6 bases). The germline CDR1 and CDR2 sequences are SGHKS and YYEKEE (reference sequence). V was trimmed by 0 bases and J by 7 bases, leaving 13 bases between them. The CDR3 runs to 14 residues. The CDR3 DNA follows: TGTGCCAGCAGCTTGGCCTTGGGGGCTCTTGAAGCTTTCTTT. Residues: CASSLALGALEAFF.

The DNA of the CDR3 is TGTGCCATCAGTGATCGGCAGGCTCTAGCCACAACTAACTATGGCTACACCTTC. Its protein product is CAISDRQALATTNYGYTF. The rearrangement links TRBV10-3 to TRBJ1-2; no firm D call. Trimming cost V 3 bases and J 0 bases, with 20 bases left between them. CDR1 and CDR2 (germline): ENHRY, SYGVKD. This CDR3 comprises 18 residues.

The chain has TRBV7-9 and TRBJ1-5; unclear D gene. The CDR3 contains 14 residues. From germline, CDR1 is SEHNR and CDR2 FQNEAQ (reference sequence). V shed 3 bases and J shed 1 base, with 7 bases lying between them. The CDR3 sequence is CASSLMGSNQPQHF. CDR3 DNA sequence: TGTGCCAGCAGCTTGATGGGGAGCAATCAGCCCCAGCATTTT.

The chain recombines TRBV20-1 with TRBJ2-5; D is undetermined. CDR1 is DFQATT and CDR2 is SNEGSKA in the germline V gene (reference sequence). Trimming stripped 3 bases from V and 6 bases from J, with 11 bases between. This CDR3 has 12 amino acids. CDR3 protein: CSARRDSKTQYF. CDR3 bases: TGCAGTGCTAGGCGAGACTCGAAGACCCAGTACTTC.

This clonotype was picked up a small number of times. This chain connects TRBV10-1 to TRBJ1-1; no reliable D call. The CDR3 totals 11 residues. The germline gives CDR1 WNHNN, CDR2 SYGVQD (reference sequence). Trimming removed 6 bases at V and 5 bases at J, with 7 bases between. The CDR3 reads CASRGGTEAFF. The CDR3 bases are TGCGCCAGCAGAGGTGGAACTGAAGCTTTCTTT.

The chain carries TRBV5-8 and TRBJ2-3; no clear D. CDR1 is SGHTS and CDR2 is YDEGEE in the germline V gene. Trimming removed 4 bases at V and 1 base at J, with 4 bases between. The CDR3 is made up of 12 amino acids. For the CDR3, the DNA is TGTGCCAGCAGCCCCCGCACAGATACGCAGTATTTT. Its protein product is CASSPRTDTQYF.

V is TRBV29-1 and J is TRBJ1-1, with D possibly TRBD1 on 6 matching bases. The ends were cut back, 7 bases at V and 10 bases at J, with 19 bases in the middle. Germline CDR1 SQVTM, CDR2 ANQGSEA. The CDR3 is made up of 12 amino acids. The CDR3 here is CSAAAGGLGAFF. The CDR3, as DNA: TGCAGCGCCGCGGCGGGGGGGCTAGGAGCTTTCTTT. The full variable domain, rest sourced from reference TRBV29-1 and TRBJ1-1, is SAVISQKPSRDICQRGTSLTIQCQVDSQVTMMFWYRQQPGQSLTLIATANQGSEATYESGFVIDKFPISRPNLTFSTLTVSNMSPEDSSIYLCSAAAGGLGAFFGQGTRLTVV.

The chain links TRBV6-1 to TRBJ2-7; perhaps D is TRBD1 or TRBD2 (5 bases each). The CDR3 runs to 12 residues. The germline V gene has CDR1 MNHNS and CDR2 SASEGT. CDR3 DNA: TGTGCAGTCCGGGGACGCTCCTACGAGCAGTACTTC. Translated: CAVRGRSYEQYF.